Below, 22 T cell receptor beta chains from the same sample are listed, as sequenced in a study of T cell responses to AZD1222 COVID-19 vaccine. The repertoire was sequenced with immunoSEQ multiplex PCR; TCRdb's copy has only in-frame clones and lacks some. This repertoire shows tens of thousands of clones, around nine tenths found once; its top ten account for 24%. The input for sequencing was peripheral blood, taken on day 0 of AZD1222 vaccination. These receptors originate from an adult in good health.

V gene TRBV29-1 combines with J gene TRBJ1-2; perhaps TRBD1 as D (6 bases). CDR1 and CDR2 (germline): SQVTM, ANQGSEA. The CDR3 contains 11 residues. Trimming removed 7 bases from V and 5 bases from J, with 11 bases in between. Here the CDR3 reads CSAEGEYGYTF. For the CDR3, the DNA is TGCAGCGCCGAGGGGGAATATGGCTACACCTTC.

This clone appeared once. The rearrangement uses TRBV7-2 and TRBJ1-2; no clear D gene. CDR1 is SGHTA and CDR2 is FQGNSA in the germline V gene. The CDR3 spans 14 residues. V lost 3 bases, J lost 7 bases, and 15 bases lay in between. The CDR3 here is CASSFLIPRGGYTF. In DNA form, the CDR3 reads TGTGCCAGCAGCTTTCTGATCCCGCGAGGTGGCTACACCTTC. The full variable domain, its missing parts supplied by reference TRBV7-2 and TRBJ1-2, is GAGVSQSPSNKVTEKGKDVELRCDPISGHTALYWYRQSLGQGLEFLIYFQGNSAPDKSGLPSDRFSAERTGGSVSTLTIQRTQQEDSAVYLCASSFLIPRGGYTFGSGTRLTVV.

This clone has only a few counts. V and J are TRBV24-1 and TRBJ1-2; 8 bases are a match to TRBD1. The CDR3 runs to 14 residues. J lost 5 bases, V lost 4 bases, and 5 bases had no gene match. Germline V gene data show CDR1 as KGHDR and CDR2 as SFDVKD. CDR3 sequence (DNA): TGTGCCACCAGTGACGATGACAGGGGATATGGCTACACCTTC. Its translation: CATSDDDRGYGYTF.

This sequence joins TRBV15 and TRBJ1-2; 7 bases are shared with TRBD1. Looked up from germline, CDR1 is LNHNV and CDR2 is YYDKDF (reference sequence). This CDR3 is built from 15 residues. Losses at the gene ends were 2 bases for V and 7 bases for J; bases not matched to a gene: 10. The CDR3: CATSRWDSRGAGYTF. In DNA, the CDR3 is TGTGCCACCAGCAGATGGGACAGCCGAGGAGCTGGCTACACCTTC.

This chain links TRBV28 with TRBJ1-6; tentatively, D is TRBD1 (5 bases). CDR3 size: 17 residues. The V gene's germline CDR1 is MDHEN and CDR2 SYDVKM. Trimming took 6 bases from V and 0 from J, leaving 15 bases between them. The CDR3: CASSHWQGASYNSPLHF. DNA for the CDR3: TGTGCCAGCAGCCATTGGCAGGGCGCCTCCTATAATTCACCCCTCCACTTT. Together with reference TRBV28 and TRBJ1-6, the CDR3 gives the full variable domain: DVKVTQSSRYLVKRTGEKVFLECVQDMDHENMFWYRQDPGLGLRLIYFSYDVKMKEKGDIPEGYSVSREKKERFSLILESASTNQTSMYLCASSHWQGASYNSPLHFGNGTRLTVT.

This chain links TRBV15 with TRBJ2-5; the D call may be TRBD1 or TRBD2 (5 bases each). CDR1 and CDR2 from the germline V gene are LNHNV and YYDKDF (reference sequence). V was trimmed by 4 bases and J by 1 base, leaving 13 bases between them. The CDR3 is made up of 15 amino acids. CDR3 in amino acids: CATSKDTGTQETQYF. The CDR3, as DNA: TGTGCCACCAGCAAAGATACCGGGACCCAAGAGACCCAGTACTTC. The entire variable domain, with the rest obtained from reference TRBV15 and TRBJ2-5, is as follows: DAMVIQNPRYQVTQFGKPVTLSCSQTLNHNVMYWYQQKSSQAPKLLFHYYDKDFNNEADTPDNFQSRRPNTSFCFLDIRSPGLGDTAMYLCATSKDTGTQETQYFGPGTRLLVL.

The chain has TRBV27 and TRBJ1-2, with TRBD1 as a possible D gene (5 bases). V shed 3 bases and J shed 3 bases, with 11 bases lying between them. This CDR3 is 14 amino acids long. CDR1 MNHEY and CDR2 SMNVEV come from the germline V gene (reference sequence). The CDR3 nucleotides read TGTGCCAGCAGTTTTGGCGGGGCAGACTATGGCTACACCTTC. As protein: CASSFGGADYGYTF.

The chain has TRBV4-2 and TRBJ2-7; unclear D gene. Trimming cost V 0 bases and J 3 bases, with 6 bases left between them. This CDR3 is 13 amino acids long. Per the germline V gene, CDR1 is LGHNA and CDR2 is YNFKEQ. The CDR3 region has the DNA TGTGCCAGCAGCCAAGATACGGACTACGAGCAGTACTTC. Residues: CASSQDTDYEQYF.

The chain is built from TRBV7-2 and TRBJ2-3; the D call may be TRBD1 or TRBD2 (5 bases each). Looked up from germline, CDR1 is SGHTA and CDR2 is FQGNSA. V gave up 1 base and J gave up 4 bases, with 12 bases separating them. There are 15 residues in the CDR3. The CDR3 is CASSLGPGRADTQYF. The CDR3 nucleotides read TGTGCCAGCAGCTTAGGCCCGGGACGCGCAGATACGCAGTATTTT.

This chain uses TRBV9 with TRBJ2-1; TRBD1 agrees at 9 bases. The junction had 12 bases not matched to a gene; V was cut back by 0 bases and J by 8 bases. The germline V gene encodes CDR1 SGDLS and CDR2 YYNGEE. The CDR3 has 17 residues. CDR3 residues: CASSVDPTGGAVDEQFF. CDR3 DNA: TGTGCCAGCAGCGTAGACCCTACAGGGGGCGCCGTCGATGAGCAGTTCTTC.

CDR3 sequence: CASSPGYMNEQFF. In DNA, the CDR3 is TGTGCCAGCAGCCCCGGTTACATGAATGAGCAGTTCTTC. V and J are TRBV5-4 and TRBJ2-1; D is undetermined. Deletions cut 4 bases from V and 7 bases from J, with 12 bases between. The CDR3 is made up of 13 amino acids. Per the germline V gene, CDR1 is SGHNT and CDR2 is YYREEE (reference sequence).

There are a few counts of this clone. The CDR3 DNA follows: TGTGCCAGCAGTTCCCGGGACGAAACAAGAGACCAGTACTTC. Translation gives CASSSRDETRDQYF. V and J are TRBV27 and TRBJ2-5; possibly TRBD1 or TRBD2 for D (5 bases each). CDR3 length: 14 amino acids. Trimming stripped 4 bases from V and 10 bases from J, with 19 bases between. Per the germline V gene, CDR1 is MNHEY and CDR2 is SMNVEV (reference sequence).

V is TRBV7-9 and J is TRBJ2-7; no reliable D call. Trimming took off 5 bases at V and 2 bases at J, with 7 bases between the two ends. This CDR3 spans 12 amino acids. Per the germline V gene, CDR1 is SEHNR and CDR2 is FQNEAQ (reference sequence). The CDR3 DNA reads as TGTGCCAGCAGCGCCGGTGCCTACGAGCAGTACTTC. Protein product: CASSAGAYEQYF.

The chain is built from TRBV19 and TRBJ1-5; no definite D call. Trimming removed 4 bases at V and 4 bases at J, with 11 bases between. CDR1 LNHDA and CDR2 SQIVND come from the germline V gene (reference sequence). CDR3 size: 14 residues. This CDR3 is CASSNPVLNQPQHF. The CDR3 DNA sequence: TGTGCCAGTAGTAACCCAGTACTAAATCAGCCCCAGCATTTT. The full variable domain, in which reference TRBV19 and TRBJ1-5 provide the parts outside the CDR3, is DGGITQSPKYLFRKEGQNVTLSCEQNLNHDAMYWYRQDPGQGLRLIYYSQIVNDFQKGDIAEGYSVSREKKESFPLTVTSAQKNPTAFYLCASSNPVLNQPQHFGDGTRLSIL.

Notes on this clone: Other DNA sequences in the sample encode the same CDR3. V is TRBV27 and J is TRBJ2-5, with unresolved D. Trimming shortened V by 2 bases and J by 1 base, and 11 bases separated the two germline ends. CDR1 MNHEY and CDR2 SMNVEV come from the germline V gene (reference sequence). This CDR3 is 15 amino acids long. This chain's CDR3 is CASSLSGQAQETQYF. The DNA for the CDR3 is TGTGCCAGCAGTTTAAGTGGGCAGGCCCAAGAGACCCAGTACTTC.

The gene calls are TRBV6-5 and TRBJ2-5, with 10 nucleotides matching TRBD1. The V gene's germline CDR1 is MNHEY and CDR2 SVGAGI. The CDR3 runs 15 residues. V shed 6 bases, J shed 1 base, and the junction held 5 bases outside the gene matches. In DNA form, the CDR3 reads TGTGCCAGCAGGCCCGACAGGGGGCTCCAAGAGACCCAGTACTTC. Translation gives CASRPDRGLQETQYF.

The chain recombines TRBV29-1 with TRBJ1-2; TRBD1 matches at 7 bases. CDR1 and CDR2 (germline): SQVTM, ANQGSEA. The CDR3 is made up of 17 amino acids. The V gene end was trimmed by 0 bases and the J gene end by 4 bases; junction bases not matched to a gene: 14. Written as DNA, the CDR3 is TGCAGCGTTGAAGATCATATTTCAAGGGGGCACCCCTATGGCTACACCTTC. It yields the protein CSVEDHISRGHPYGYTF.

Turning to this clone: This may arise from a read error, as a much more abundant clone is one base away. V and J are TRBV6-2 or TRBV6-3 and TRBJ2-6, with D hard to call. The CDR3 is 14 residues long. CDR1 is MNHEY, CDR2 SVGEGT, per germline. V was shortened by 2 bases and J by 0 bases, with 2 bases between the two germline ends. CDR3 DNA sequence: TGTGCCAGCAGTTACAGCTCTGGGGCCAACGTCCTGACTTTC. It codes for CASSYSSGANVLTF.

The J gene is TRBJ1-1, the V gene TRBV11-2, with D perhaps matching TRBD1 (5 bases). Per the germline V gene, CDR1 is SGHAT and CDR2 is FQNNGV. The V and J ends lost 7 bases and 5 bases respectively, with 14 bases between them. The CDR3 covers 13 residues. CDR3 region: CASTRGDMTEAFF. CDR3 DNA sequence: TGTGCCAGCACGAGGGGCGACATGACTGAAGCTTTCTTT. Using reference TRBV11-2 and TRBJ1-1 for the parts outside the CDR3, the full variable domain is EAGVAQSPRYKIIEKRQSVAFWCNPISGHATLYWYQQILGQGPKLLIQFQNNGVVDDSQLPKDRFSAERLKGVDSTLKIQPAKLEDSAVYLCASTRGDMTEAFFGQGTRLTVV.

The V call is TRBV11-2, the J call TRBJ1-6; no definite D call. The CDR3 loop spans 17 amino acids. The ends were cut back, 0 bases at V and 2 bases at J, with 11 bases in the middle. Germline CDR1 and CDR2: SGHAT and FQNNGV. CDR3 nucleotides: TGTGCCAGCAGCTTAGACCGGGCTGCGGCCTATAATTCACCCCTCCACTTT. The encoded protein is CASSLDRAAAYNSPLHF.

Written as DNA, the CDR3 is TGCGCCAGCAGCTTGAATGTGGGACAGGCGGAGACCCAGTACTTC. Residues: CASSLNVGQAETQYF. V gene TRBV5-1 combines with J gene TRBJ2-5; 8 bases match TRBD1. CDR3 length: 15 amino acids. V trimming: 1 base; J trimming: 5 bases; junction bases outside the gene matches: 7. CDR1 SGHRS and CDR2 YFSETQ come from the germline V gene.

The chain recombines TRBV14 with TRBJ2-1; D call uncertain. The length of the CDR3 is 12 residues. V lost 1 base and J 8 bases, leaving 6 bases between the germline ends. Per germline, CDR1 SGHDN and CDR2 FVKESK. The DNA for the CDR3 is TGTGCCAGCAGCCAAGTTGGGTATGAGCAGTTCTTC. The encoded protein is CASSQVGYEQFF.